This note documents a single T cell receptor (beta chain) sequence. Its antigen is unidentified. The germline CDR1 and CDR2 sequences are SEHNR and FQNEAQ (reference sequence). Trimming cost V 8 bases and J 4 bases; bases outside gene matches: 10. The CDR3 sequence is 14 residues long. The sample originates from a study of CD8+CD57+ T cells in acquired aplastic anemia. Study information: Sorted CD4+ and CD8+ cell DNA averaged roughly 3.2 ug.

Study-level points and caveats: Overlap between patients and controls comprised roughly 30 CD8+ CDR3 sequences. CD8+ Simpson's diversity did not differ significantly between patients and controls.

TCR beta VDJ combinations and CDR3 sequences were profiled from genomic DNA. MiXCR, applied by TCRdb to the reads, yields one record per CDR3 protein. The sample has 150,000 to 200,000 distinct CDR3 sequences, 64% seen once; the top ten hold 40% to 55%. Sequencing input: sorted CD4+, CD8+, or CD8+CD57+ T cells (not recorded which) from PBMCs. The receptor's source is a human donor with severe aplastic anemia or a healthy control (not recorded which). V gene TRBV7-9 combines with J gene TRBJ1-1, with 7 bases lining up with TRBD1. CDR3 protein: CASARVRDSTEAFF. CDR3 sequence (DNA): TGTGCCAGCGCCCGTGTTCGGGACAGCACTGAAGCTTTCTTT.